The table lists the clone carrying this TCR beta chain with many counts. Its antigen is currently unknown. This sample was taken from a study of CD8 T cells in ankylosing spondylitis. General observations from the study: About 8 highly homologous variants made up a TCR beta motif, and this motif appeared characteristic of ankylosing spondylitis blood.

TCRdb ran MiXCR on the 5' RACE reads and lists one entry per CDR3 protein. The sample shows fewer than 450,000 distinct CDR3 sequences, roughly a sixth of them seen only once. The length of the CDR3 is 15 residues. Trimming pared 5 bases from V and 12 bases from J, leaving 20 bases between. The source is a male donor with ankylosing spondylitis. This rearrangement joins TRBV12-3 or TRBV12-4 to TRBJ1-6; D gene uncertain. Sequenced material: blood, either unsorted or a sorted T cell fraction (not recorded which). CDR3 bases: TGTGCCAGCAGTCGATCACCTGGACTCCCAGAACCCCTCCACTTT. It is translated as CASSRSPGLPEPLHF.